This T cell receptor beta chain was sequenced during a study of CD8 T cells in ankylosing spondylitis. Points from the study as a whole: The authors reported significant enrichment of disease-linked clones in matched ankylosing spondylitis synovial fluid.

A quantitative 5'-RACE method, one with molecular barcodes, was used to make TCR beta libraries. TCRdb redid the calling of the 5' RACE reads with MiXCR, one entry per CDR3 protein. The table includes fewer than 30,000 distinct CDR3 sequences, over 2% detected once. This clonotype has ten or more counts. Its specificity is not known. Germline-derived CDR1 and CDR2 are SGDLS and YYNGEE. V shed 2 bases, J shed 4 bases, and the junction held 5 bases outside the gene matches. The CDR3 is made up of 15 amino acids. The TCR sequence derives from a female donor with ankylosing spondylitis or in good health (not recorded which). The chain employs TRBV9 and TRBJ2-1, with 8 positions matching TRBD2. Material for sequencing was blood, either unsorted or a sorted T cell fraction (not recorded which). The CDR3 nucleotides read TGTGCCAGCAGCGTGGCCGGGACTAGGTACAATGAGCAGTTCTTC. Protein: CASSVAGTRYNEQFF.